Listed below are T cell receptor beta chains from one sample, sequenced in a study of high-grade serous ovarian cancer treatment subgroups. Libraries were prepared by immunoSEQ multiplex PCR; TCRdb keeps only in-frame clonotypes and omits some of them. The sample yields approximately 36,000 clones, 75% to 85% seen once. The specimen sequenced was tumor tissue. Receptors originate from a human donor with high-grade serous ovarian cancer. CDR3s include the opening cysteine and the closing phenylalanine or tryptophan. D genes are given only for firm matches. The listing skips clone size in some rows; elsewhere it reads once, few, many or a size class.

size,V,D,J,DNA,CDR3
-,TRBV5-4,-,TRBJ2-1,TGTGCCAGCAGCTCACTCGGCACAGGGTCCTACAATGAGCAGTTCTTC,CASSSLGTGSYNEQFF
-,TRBV4-2,-,TRBJ2-3,TGTGCCAGCAGCCAAGGGAGGGTAAGCACAGATACGCAGTATTTT,CASSQGRVSTDTQYF
-,TRBV11-3,-,TRBJ2-1,TGTGCCAGCAGCCGTTGGACGGCGGCGCGGGGCAATGAGCAGTTCTTC,CASSRWTAARGNEQFF
-,TRBV6-6,-,TRBJ2-2,TGTGCCAGCAGTTACGACCCCTTGAGGGGGGAGCTGTTTTTT,CASSYDPLRGELFF
-,TRBV11-2,-,TRBJ2-1,TGTGCCAGCAGCCCCGTCCCGCGGGACCCTTACAATGAGCAGTTCTTC,CASSPVPRDPYNEQFF
-,TRBV5-5,-,TRBJ2-7,TGTGCCAGCAGTCGTGACCAGGGAGAACAGTACTTC,CASSRDQGEQYF
-,TRBV11-3,-,TRBJ2-2,TGTGCCAGCAGCTGGGGAATTCCCAACACCGGGGAGCTGTTTTTT,CASSWGIPNTGELFF
once,TRBV5-1,-,TRBJ2-2,TGCGCCAGCAGCTTGGTTTCAGGTAGCGTGGCCGGGGAGCTGTTTTTT,CASSLVSGSVAGELFF
-,TRBV28,TRBD1,TRBJ1-4,TGTGCCAGCAGTAAGACAGGGCGGGTAGAAAAACTGTTTTTT,CASSKTGRVEKLFF
-,TRBV30,-,TRBJ1-1,TGTGCCTGGAGTGTACAAGTTGCGGGGACTGAAGCTTTCTTT,CAWSVQVAGTEAFF
-,TRBV5-8,TRBD2,TRBJ2-1,TGTGCCAGCAGCTTGGTAAGGCTAGCGGGAGGCTACAATGAGCAGTTCTTC,CASSLVRLAGGYNEQFF
-,TRBV9,TRBD1,TRBJ2-2,TGTGCCAGCAGCGCCGACAGGGGGCGAGACGCCGGGGAGCTGTTTTTT,CASSADRGRDAGELFF
-,TRBV6-5,-,TRBJ2-7,TGTGCCAGCAGTTACTCGACCGGAAGCTCCTACGAGCAGTACTTC,CASSYSTGSSYEQYF
-,TRBV14,-,TRBJ2-1,TGTGCCAGCAGTTACGAAGGCTTACTGAGCTCCTACAATGAGCAGTTCTTC,CASSYEGLLSSYNEQFF
-,TRBV5-6,TRBD2,TRBJ2-7,TGTGCCAGCAGCTTGGGCGGGAGAGGTCCCTACGAGCAGTACTTC,CASSLGGRGPYEQYF
-,TRBV19,TRBD1,TRBJ2-3,TGTGCCAGTAGTTCGAGGGACAGGGGAAGTACAGATACGCAGTATTTT,CASSSRDRGSTDTQYF
-,TRBV29-1,-,TRBJ1-1,TGCAGCGTAAACAGAGGGGCTGAAGCTTTCTTT,CSVNRGAEAFF
-,TRBV18,-,TRBJ2-2,TGTGCCAGCTCACCTCCGGGGACCGGGGAGCTGTTTTTT,CASSPPGTGELFF
-,TRBV7-8,-,TRBJ2-1,TGTGCCAGCAGCCCCGGGCCTCCCCCCTATAGCTCCTACAATGAGCAGTTCTTC,CASSPGPPPYSSYNEQFF
few,TRBV28,-,TRBJ2-1,TGTGCCAGCAGCCCGGGACCCCATGAGCAGTTCTTC,CASSPGPHEQFF
-,TRBV19,TRBD1,TRBJ1-5,TGTGCCAGTAGTGGGGGACAGCCGGGCGGCAATCAGCCCCAGCATTTT,CASSGGQPGGNQPQHF
-,TRBV27,-,TRBJ2-7,TGTGCCAGCAAATTTCGGGGCGGTACCTACGAGCAGTACTTC,CASKFRGGTYEQYF
once,TRBV5-6,-,TRBJ2-3,TGTGCCAGCAGCTTGGCCCCAAGGGCACAAGATACGCAGTATTTT,CASSLAPRAQDTQYF
-,TRBV28,TRBD1,TRBJ1-2,TGTGCCAGCACCCTCGGGGACAGAAGCTATGGCTACACCTTC,CASTLGDRSYGYTF
-,TRBV7-3,TRBD2,TRBJ2-3,TGTGCCAGCAGCTCACCCGGGGGGGCAGATACGCAGTATTTT,CASSSPGGADTQYF
few,TRBV29-1,-,TRBJ1-1,TGCAGCGGCCATCCAGTGAACACTGAAGCTTTCTTT,CSGHPVNTEAFF
-,TRBV6-6,TRBD2,TRBJ2-2,TGTGCCAGCAGTCAAGCGGGGGACGGGAACGGCGAGCTGTTTTTT,CASSQAGDGNGELFF
few,TRBV5-1,-,TRBJ1-1,TGCGCCAGCAGCTTGGTAGCGGGGAACACTGAAGCTTTCTTT,CASSLVAGNTEAFF
-,TRBV18,-,TRBJ2-3,TGTGCCAGCTCACCAGGCCTTGCAGATACGCAGTATTTT,CASSPGLADTQYF
-,TRBV4-3,TRBD1,TRBJ2-7,TGCGCCAGCAGCCAAGATCACCGGACAGGGGGCTCAGGGCAGTACTTC,CASSQDHRTGGSGQYF